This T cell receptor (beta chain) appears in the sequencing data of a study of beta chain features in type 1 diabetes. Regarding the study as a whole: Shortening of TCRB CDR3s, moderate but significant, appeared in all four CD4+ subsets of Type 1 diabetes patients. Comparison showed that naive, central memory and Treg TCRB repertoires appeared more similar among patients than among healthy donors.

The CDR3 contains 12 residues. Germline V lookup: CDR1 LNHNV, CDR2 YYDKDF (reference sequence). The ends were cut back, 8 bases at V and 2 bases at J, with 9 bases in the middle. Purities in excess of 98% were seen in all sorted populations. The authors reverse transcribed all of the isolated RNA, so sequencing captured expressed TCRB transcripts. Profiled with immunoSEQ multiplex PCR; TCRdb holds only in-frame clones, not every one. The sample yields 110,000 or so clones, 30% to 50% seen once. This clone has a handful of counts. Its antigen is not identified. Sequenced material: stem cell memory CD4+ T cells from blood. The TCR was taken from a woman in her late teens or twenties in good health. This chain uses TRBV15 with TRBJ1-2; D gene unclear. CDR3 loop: CATSVANYGYTF. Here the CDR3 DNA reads TGTGCCACCTCCGTCGCGAACTATGGCTACACCTTC.